The rows below give T cell receptor beta chains drawn from one sample of a study of shared clonotypes between healthy human individuals. The repertoire was sequenced with immunoSEQ multiplex PCR; TCRdb's copy has only in-frame clones and lacks some. The sample holds about 590,000 clones, nearly 97% seen once. Sequenced material: naive CD8+ T cells sorted from blood. The receptors originated from a woman in her twenties or thirties in good health. Both conserved end residues are part of each CDR3. A D gene is named only where the DNA matches it firmly. Size values are once, few and many counts, or a class for expanded clones, and some rows have none.

>TRBD2|TRBJ2-1|16|TRBV27|once
CASSLSAGVGYNEQFF
TGTGCCAGCAGTTTATCGGCGGGAGTTGGTTACAATGAGCAGTTCTTC
>.|TRBJ2-5|14|TRBV11-2|.
CASSLVGGKETQYF
TGTGCCAGCAGCTTAGTGGGGGGAAAAGAGACCCAGTACTTC
>.|TRBJ1-1|13|TRBV9|.
CASSWDKNTEAFF
TGTGCCAGCAGCTGGGACAAGAACACTGAAGCTTTCTTT
>.|TRBJ2-1|13|TRBV5-1|once
CASSGSFGYEQFF
TGCGCCAGCAGCGGGAGTTTCGGTTATGAGCAGTTCTTC
>TRBD2|TRBJ2-4|16|TRBV7-6|.
CASSAGLAGEGNIQYF
TGTGCCAGCAGCGCGGGACTAGCGGGAGAAGGAAACATTCAGTACTTC
>.|TRBJ2-7|13|TRBV27|.
CASSLEGSYEQYF
TGTGCCAGCAGTTTGGAAGGCTCCTACGAGCAGTACTTC
>.|TRBJ1-1|17|TRBV7-9|.
CASSFYTWGVGNTEAFF
TGTGCCAGCAGCTTCTACACTTGGGGGGTCGGGAACACTGAAGCTTTCTTT
>TRBD2|TRBJ2-1|15|TRBV4-1|.
CASSYPGLADNEQFF
TGCGCCAGCAGCTACCCGGGACTAGCGGACAATGAGCAGTTCTTC
>TRBD1|TRBJ2-7|16|TRBV13|.
CASSVDRGASSYEQYF
TGTGCCAGCAGCGTAGACAGGGGGGCCTCCTCCTACGAGCAGTACTTC
>TRBD1|TRBJ1-2|14|TRBV28|.
CASSLTTGHYGYTF
TGTGCCAGCAGTTTAACGACAGGGCACTATGGCTACACCTTC
>.|TRBJ2-7|15|TRBV5-4|.
CASSSPSREDYEQYF
TGTGCCAGCAGCTCCCCGAGCAGGGAAGACTACGAGCAGTACTTC
>.|TRBJ1-3|14|TRBV6-5|.
CASSAGTAGNTIYF
TGTGCCAGCAGCGCCGGGACGGCGGGAAACACCATATATTTT
>.|TRBJ2-7|13|TRBV30|.
CAWSSLDQYEQYF
TGTGCCTGGAGTAGCCTCGACCAATACGAGCAGTACTTC
>.|TRBJ2-7|13|TRBV11-2|.
CASSPAVGYEQYF
TGTGCCAGCAGCCCCGCGGTCGGCTACGAGCAGTACTTC
>.|TRBJ1-4|14|TRBV4-1|.
CASSDWTGNEKLFF
TGCGCCAGCAGCGATTGGACGGGAAATGAAAAACTGTTTTTT
>.|TRBJ1-1|15|TRBV7-9|.
CASSLGFLGNTEAFF
TGTGCCAGCAGCTTAGGATTCCTGGGGAACACTGAAGCTTTCTTT
>TRBD1|TRBJ2-3|16|TRBV27|once
CASSLITGVGADTQYF
TGTGCCAGCAGTTTAATAACAGGGGTGGGAGCAGATACGCAGTATTTT
>TRBD2|TRBJ2-1|16|TRBV7-8|once
CASSLGLAGGGNEQFF
TGTGCCAGCAGCCTGGGACTAGCGGGAGGTGGCAATGAGCAGTTCTTC
>.|TRBJ2-7|15|TRBV19|.
CASSIDWVLSYEQYF
TGTGCCAGTAGTATAGATTGGGTCCTCTCCTACGAGCAGTACTTC
>.|TRBJ2-5|15|TRBV6-6|.
CASSYRSGLQETQYF
TGTGCCAGCAGTTACCGAAGCGGACTACAAGAGACCCAGTACTTC
>TRBD1|TRBJ2-5|13|TRBV9|.
CASSGPRGETQYF
TGTGCCAGCAGCGGTCCCAGGGGGGAGACCCAGTACTTC
>TRBD2|TRBJ2-2|15|TRBV5-1|.
CASSLGTSGTGELFF
TGCGCCAGCAGCTTGGGGACTAGCGGGACCGGGGAGCTGTTTTTT